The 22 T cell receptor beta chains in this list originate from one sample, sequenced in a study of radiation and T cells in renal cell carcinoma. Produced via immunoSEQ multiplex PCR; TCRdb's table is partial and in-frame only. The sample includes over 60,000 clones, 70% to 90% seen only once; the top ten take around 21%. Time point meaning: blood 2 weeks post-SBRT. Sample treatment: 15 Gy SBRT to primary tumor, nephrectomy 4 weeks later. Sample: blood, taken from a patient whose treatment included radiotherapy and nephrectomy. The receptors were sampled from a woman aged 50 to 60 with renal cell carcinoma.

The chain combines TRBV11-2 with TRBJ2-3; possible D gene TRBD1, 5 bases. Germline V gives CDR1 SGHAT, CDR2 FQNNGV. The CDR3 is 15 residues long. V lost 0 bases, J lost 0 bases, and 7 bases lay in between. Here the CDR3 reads CASSLDQGSTDTQYF. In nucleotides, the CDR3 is TGTGCCAGCAGCTTAGATCAGGGAAGCACAGATACGCAGTATTTT.

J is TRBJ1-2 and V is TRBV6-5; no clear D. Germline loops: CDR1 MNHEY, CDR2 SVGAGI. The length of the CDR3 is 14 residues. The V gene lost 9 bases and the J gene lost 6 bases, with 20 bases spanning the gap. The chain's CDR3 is CASRLSGPQDGYTF. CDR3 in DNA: TGTGCCAGTCGGCTTTCTGGGCCCCAGGATGGCTACACCTTC.

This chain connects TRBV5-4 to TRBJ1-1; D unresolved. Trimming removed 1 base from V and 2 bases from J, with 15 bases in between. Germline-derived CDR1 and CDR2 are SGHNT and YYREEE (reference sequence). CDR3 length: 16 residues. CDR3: CASSLRTQILNTEAFF. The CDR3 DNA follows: TGTGCCAGCAGCTTGCGTACACAGATTTTAAACACTGAAGCTTTCTTT.

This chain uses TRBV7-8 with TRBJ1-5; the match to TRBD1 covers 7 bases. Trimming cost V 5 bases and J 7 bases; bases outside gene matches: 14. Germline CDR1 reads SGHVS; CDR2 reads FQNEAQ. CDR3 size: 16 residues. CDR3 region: CASSPPGGVELQPQHF. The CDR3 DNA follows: TGTGCCAGCAGCCCCCCAGGGGGAGTGGAACTGCAGCCCCAGCATTTT.

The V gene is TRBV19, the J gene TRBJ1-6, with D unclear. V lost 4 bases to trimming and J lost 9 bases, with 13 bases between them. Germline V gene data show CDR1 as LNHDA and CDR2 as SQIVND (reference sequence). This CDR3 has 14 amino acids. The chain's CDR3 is CASSRAGGFSPLHF. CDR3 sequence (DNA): TGTGCCAGTAGTAGGGCAGGAGGGTTTTCACCCCTCCACTTT.

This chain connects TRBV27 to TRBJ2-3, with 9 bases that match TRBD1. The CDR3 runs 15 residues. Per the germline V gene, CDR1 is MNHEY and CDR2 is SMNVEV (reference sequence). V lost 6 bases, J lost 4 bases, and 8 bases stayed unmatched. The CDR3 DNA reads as TGTGCCAGCAGCCTGGGGACAGGGAGGTCAGATACGCAGTATTTT. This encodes CASSLGTGRSDTQYF.

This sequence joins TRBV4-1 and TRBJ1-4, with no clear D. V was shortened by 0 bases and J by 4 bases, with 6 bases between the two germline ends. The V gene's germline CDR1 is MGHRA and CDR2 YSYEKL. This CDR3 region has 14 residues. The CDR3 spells CASSQEGDNEKLFF. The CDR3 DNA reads TGCGCCAGCAGCCAAGAAGGTGATAATGAAAAACTGTTTTTT.

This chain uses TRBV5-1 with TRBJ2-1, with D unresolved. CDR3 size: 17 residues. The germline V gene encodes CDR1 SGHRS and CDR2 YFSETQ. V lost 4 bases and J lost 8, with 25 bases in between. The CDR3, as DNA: TGCGCCAGCAGCCTGGACCCAGGCGCCAAGTTGAATCATGAGCAGTTCTTC. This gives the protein CASSLDPGAKLNHEQFF.

The CDR3 protein is CASSRLARADTQYF. The CDR3 DNA reads TGTGCCAGCAGTCGACTAGCCCGAGCTGATACGCAGTATTTT. V gene TRBV11-2 combines with J gene TRBJ2-3, with 7 bases identical to TRBD2. The CDR3 is 14 amino acids. Germline V gene lookup returns CDR1 SGHAT and CDR2 FQNNGV. Trimming at V came to 6 bases and at J to 6 bases, leaving 9 bases not matched to a gene.

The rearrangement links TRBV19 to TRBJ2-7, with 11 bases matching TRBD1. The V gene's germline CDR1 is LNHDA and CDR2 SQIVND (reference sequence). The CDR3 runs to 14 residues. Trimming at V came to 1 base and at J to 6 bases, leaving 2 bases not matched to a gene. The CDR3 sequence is CASSIGTGGIEQYF. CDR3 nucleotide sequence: TGTGCCAGTAGTATAGGGACAGGGGGCATCGAGCAGTACTTC.

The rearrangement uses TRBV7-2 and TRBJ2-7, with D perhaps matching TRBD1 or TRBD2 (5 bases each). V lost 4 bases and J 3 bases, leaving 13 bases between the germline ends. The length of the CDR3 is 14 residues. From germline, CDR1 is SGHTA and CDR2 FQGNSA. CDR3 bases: TGTGCCAGCAGCTGGGACGGACTGAGCTACGAGCAGTACTTC. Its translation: CASSWDGLSYEQYF.

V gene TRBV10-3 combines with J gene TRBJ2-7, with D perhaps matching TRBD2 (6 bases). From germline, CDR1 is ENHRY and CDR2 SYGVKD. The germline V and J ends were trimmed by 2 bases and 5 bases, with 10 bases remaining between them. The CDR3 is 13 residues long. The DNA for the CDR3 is TGTGCCATCAGTGAGCGGGAGCTCGACGAGCAGTACTTC. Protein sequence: CAISERELDEQYF.

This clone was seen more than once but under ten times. The CDR3 protein is CATSRGENTGELFF. As DNA, the CDR3 is TGTGCCACCAGCAGAGGAGAGAACACCGGGGAGCTGTTTTTT. This rearrangement joins TRBV15 to TRBJ2-2, with D unresolved. V was clipped by 1 base and J by 1 base, with 4 bases between them. The CDR3 covers 14 residues. Germline loops: CDR1 LNHNV, CDR2 YYDKDF (reference sequence).

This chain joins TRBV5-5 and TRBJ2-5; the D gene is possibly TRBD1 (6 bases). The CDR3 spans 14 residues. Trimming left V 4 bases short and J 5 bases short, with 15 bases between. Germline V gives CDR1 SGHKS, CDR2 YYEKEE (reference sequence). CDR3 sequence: CASSNGWGLETQYF. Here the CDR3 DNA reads TGTGCCAGCAGCAATGGGTGGGGGCTTGAGACCCAGTACTTC.

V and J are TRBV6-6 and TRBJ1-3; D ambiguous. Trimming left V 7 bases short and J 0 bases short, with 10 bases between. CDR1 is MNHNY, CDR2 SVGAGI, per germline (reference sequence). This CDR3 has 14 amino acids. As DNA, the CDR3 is TGTGCCAGCAAATCAGATAGCTCTGGAAACACCATATATTTT. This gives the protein CASKSDSSGNTIYF.

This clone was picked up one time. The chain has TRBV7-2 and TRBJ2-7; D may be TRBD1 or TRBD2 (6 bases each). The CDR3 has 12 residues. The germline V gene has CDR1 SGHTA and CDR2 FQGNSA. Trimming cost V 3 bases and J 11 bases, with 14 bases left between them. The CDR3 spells CASSLRWGAKYF. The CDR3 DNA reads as TGTGCCAGCAGCTTGAGGTGGGGGGCGAAGTACTTC. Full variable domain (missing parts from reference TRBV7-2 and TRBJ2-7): GAGVSQSPSNKVTEKGKDVELRCDPISGHTALYWYRQSLGQGLEFLIYFQGNSAPDKSGLPSDRFSAERTGGSVSTLTIQRTQQEDSAVYLCASSLRWGAKYFGPGTRLTVT.

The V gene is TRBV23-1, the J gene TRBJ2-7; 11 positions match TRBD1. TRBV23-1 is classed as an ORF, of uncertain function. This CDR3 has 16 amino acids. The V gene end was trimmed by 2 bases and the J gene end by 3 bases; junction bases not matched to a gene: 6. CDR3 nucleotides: TGCGCCAGCAGTCAAAGTTGGACAGGGGGCTTCTACGAGCAGTACTTC. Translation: CASSQSWTGGFYEQYF.

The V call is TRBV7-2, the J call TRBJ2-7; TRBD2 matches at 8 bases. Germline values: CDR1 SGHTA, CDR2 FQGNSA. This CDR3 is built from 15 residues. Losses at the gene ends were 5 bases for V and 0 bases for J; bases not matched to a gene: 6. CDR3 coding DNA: TGTGCCAGCAGCGTCGTAGCGGGGAGCTCCTACGAGCAGTACTTC. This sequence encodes CASSVVAGSSYEQYF.

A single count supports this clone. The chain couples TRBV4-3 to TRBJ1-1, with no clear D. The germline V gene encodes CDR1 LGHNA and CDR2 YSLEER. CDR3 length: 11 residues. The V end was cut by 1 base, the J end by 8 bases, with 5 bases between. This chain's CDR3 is CASSQAGEAFF. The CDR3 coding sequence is TGCGCCAGCAGCCAAGCCGGGGAAGCTTTCTTT.

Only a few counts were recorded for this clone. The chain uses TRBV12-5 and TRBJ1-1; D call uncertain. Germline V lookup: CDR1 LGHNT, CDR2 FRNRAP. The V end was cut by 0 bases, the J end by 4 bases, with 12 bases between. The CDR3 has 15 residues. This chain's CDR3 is CASGLVIEGSTEAFF. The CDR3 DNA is TGTGCTAGTGGTTTGGTTATCGAGGGTTCCACTGAAGCTTTCTTT.

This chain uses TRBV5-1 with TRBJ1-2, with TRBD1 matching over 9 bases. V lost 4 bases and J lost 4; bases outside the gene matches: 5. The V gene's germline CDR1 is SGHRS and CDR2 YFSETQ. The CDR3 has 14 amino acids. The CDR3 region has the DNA TGCGCCAGCAGCCCCGGGACAGGGCTCTATGGCTACACCTTC. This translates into CASSPGTGLYGYTF.

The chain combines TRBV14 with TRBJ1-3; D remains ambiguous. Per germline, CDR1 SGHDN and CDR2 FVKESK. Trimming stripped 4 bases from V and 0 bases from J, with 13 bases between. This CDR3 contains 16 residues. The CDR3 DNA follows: TGTGCCAGCAGCCCAGGACGGCTGAGCTCTGGAAACACCATATATTTT. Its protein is CASSPGRLSSGNTIYF.